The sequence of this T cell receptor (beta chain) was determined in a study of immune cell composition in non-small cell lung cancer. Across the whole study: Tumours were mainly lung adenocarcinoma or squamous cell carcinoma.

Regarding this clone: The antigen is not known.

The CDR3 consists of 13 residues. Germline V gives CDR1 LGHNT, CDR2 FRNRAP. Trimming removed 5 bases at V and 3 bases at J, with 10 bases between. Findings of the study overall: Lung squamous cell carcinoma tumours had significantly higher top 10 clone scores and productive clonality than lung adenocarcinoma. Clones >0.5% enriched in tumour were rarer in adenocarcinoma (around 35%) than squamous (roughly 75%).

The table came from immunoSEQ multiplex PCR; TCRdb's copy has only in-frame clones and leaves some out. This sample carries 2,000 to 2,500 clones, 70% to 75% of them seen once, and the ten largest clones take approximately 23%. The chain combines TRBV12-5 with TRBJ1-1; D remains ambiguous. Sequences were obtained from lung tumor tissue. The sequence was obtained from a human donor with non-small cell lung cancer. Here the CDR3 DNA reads TGTGCTAGTGGTCCCTCTACGGACACTGAAGCTTTCTTT. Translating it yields CASGPSTDTEAFF.